The 20 T cell receptor beta chains below all came from one sample that was sequenced in a study. MiXCR, applied by TCRdb to the RT-PCR reads, yields one record per CDR3 protein. The sample yields about 680,000 distinct CDR3 sequences, 12% to 15% seen once. Sequenced input: memory CD4+ T cells from blood. The receptors stem from a female donor in good health, serving as a healthy control.

The chain has TRBV7-2 and TRBJ2-6; D uncertain. The germline V and J ends were trimmed by 3 bases and 4 bases, with 10 bases remaining between them. The germline V gene has CDR1 SGHTA and CDR2 FQGNSA. The CDR3 is 15 residues long. CDR3 sequence reads: CASSLGIKGANVLTF. CDR3 in DNA: TGTGCCAGCAGCTTGGGCATTAAGGGGGCCAACGTCCTGACTTTC.

This clonotype has only a few counts. The rearrangement uses TRBV9 and TRBJ2-3; D uncertain. This CDR3 has 12 amino acids. Germline V gene data show CDR1 as SGDLS and CDR2 as YYNGEE. V was pared by 3 bases and J by 4 bases, with 6 bases between. The CDR3 nucleotides are TGTGCCAGCAGCGCGCAGGCAGATACGCAGTATTTT. Its translation is CASSAQADTQYF.

CDR3 sequence (DNA): TGTGCCAGCAGTCTTACAGGGCGAGCTCACGAAAAACTGTTTTTT. Protein sequence: CASSLTGRAHEKLFF. The chain employs TRBV12-3 or TRBV12-4 and TRBJ1-4; TRBD1 might be the D (6 bases). Deletions cut 5 bases from V and 8 bases from J, with 18 bases between. The CDR3 has 15 residues.

V gene TRBV19 combines with J gene TRBJ1-6; perhaps TRBD1 as D (5 bases). The CDR3 runs to 19 residues. V was cut by 9 bases and J by 2 bases, with 26 bases left in between. In germline, CDR1 is LNHDA, CDR2 SQIVND (reference sequence). The CDR3 region is CASSTGRAPVLTYNSPLHF. Here the CDR3 DNA reads TGTGCCAGCTCGACGGGCAGGGCACCCGTGCTCACCTATAATTCACCCCTCCACTTT.

This clonotype was counted a few times. This chain links TRBV9 with TRBJ2-3; 9 nucleotides line up with TRBD2. V gave up 0 bases and J gave up 6 bases; unmatched junction bases: 8. The germline V gene encodes CDR1 SGDLS and CDR2 YYNGEE. The CDR3 has 16 amino acids. CDR3: CASSVGWGLAGDTQYF. The CDR3 DNA is TGTGCCAGCAGCGTAGGATGGGGGCTAGCGGGGGATACGCAGTATTTT.

Only a few counts were recorded for this clonotype. This chain links TRBV6-5 with TRBJ2-3; D possibly corresponds to TRBD2 (5 bases). This CDR3 comprises 14 residues. In germline, CDR1 is MNHEY, CDR2 SVGAGI. V dropped 6 bases and J dropped 0 bases, with 10 bases sitting between them. CDR3 sequence reads: CASRSGFSTDTQYF. Here the CDR3 DNA reads TGTGCCAGCAGGTCGGGGTTCAGCACAGATACGCAGTATTTT.

This clonotype was seen only a few times. V and J are TRBV7-9 and TRBJ2-7; tentatively, D is TRBD2 (6 bases). CDR1 is SEHNR and CDR2 is FQNEAQ in the germline V gene (reference sequence). This CDR3 spans 15 amino acids. V was trimmed by 6 bases and J by 0 bases, leaving 15 bases between them. This CDR3 is CASSSWREISYEQYF. The CDR3 nucleotides read TGTGCCAGCAGTTCTTGGAGGGAGATCTCCTACGAGCAGTACTTC.

This clonotype was detected ten times or more. The V call is TRBV20-1, the J call TRBJ2-7; 10 nucleotides line up with TRBD2. The CDR3 consists of 18 residues. J was trimmed by 0 bases and V by 1 base; bases with no gene match: 12. Germline V gives CDR1 DFQATT, CDR2 SNEGSKA (reference sequence). CDR3 coding DNA: TGCAGTGCTAGAGCGTTTCTAGCTAGCGGGAGAGCCTCCTACGAGCAGTACTTC. Protein sequence: CSARAFLASGRASYEQYF.

The chain couples TRBV7-2 to TRBJ1-4, with D possibly matching TRBD1 (5 bases). The CDR3 sequence is 12 residues long. The germline CDR1 and CDR2 sequences are SGHTA and FQGNSA. The ends were cut back, 3 bases at V and 13 bases at J, with 12 bases in the middle. The CDR3 nucleotides read TGTGCCAGCAGCTTGATCGGGCAGGGACTGTTTTTT. It yields the protein CASSLIGQGLFF.

The gene calls are TRBV12-3 or TRBV12-4 and TRBJ2-7, with a possible D match to TRBD1 (5 bases). Trimming took 6 bases from V and 7 from J, leaving 10 bases between them. CDR3 length equals 11 residues. Here the CDR3 reads CASRRGREQYF. The CDR3 bases are TGTGCCAGCAGAAGGGGAAGGGAGCAGTACTTC.

The chain combines TRBV12-3 or TRBV12-4 with TRBJ2-3, with TRBD1 matching 10 bases. Trimming removed 5 bases from V and 8 bases from J; junction bases left unmatched: 10. The CDR3 loop spans 15 amino acids. The CDR3: CASSPRGTGDRTQYF. For the CDR3, the DNA is TGTGCCAGCAGTCCCCGAGGGACAGGGGATCGTACGCAGTATTTT.

This clonotype was seen a handful of times. The CDR3 loop reads CASSLQGPGQNSYNEQFF. CDR3 sequence (DNA): TGTGCCAGTAGTCTTCAAGGCCCGGGACAGAATTCCTACAATGAGCAGTTCTTC. V gene TRBV19 combines with J gene TRBJ2-1, with TRBD1 matching over 7 bases. In germline, CDR1 is LNHDA, CDR2 SQIVND (reference sequence). The V and J ends lost 5 bases and 1 base, in that order; junction bases with no gene match: 14. The CDR3 loop spans 18 amino acids.

Note on this clonotype: It may be a read error: a sequence one base away is much more abundant. This sequence joins TRBV2 and TRBJ1-1, with D unclear. The CDR3 is 13 residues long. The germline CDR1 and CDR2 sequences are SNHLY and FYNNEI. With 5 bases removed from V and 1 base from J, the gap between germline ends came to 8 bases. For the CDR3, the DNA is TGTGCCAGCAGTAAGGGCCGGAACACTGAAGCTTTCTTT. Translation gives CASSKGRNTEAFF. Full variable domain (missing parts from reference TRBV2 and TRBJ1-1): EPEVTQTPSHQVTQMGQEVILRCVPISNHLYFYWYRQILGQKVEFLVSFYNNEISEKSEIFDDQFSVERPDGSNFTLKIRSTKLEDSAMYFCASSKGRNTEAFFGQGTRLTVV.

This clonotype appeared many times. The chain uses TRBV27 and TRBJ2-7; 11 bases map to TRBD2. The CDR3 is made up of 15 amino acids. The V gene end was trimmed by 5 bases and the J gene end by 2 bases; junction bases not matched to a gene: 5. Per germline, CDR1 MNHEY and CDR2 SMNVEV (reference sequence). The CDR3 loop reads CASSRGLAETYEQYF. The DNA for the CDR3 is TGTGCCAGCAGTCGGGGACTAGCGGAGACCTACGAGCAGTACTTC.

Only a few counts were recorded for this clonotype. The V gene is TRBV6-5, the J gene TRBJ1-1; possibly TRBD1 for D (5 bases). Per germline, CDR1 MNHEY and CDR2 SVGAGI. The CDR3 is 16 amino acids. Trimming took 2 bases from V and 3 from J, leaving 16 bases between them. The CDR3: CASSYELGVADTEAFF. DNA for the CDR3: TGTGCCAGCAGTTACGAATTAGGGGTGGCGGACACTGAAGCTTTCTTT.

The table lists this clonotype with a few counts. The CDR3 coding sequence is TGCAGTGCTAGTACCAGGCTGAACACTGAAGCTTTCTTT. It specifies CSASTRLNTEAFF. The chain employs TRBV20-1 and TRBJ1-1; no definite D call. V was pared by 3 bases and J by 0 bases, with 8 bases between. Germline V gene data show CDR1 as DFQATT and CDR2 as SNEGSKA (reference sequence). The CDR3 length is 13 residues.

This clonotype was seen many times. V is TRBV12-3 or TRBV12-4 and J is TRBJ1-1; D possibly corresponds to TRBD1 (6 bases). CDR3 length: 14 amino acids. V lost 5 bases and J lost 5, with 15 bases in between. The CDR3 DNA reads TGTGCCAGCAGTCTCACCGGGACAAGGACTGAAGCTTTCTTT. Its translation: CASSLTGTRTEAFF.

The chain links TRBV28 to TRBJ1-4; 9 bases align to TRBD1. Germline trimming cut 7 bases from V and 6 bases from J; bases unmatched to any gene: 3. CDR1 is MDHEN, CDR2 SYDVKM, per germline. This CDR3 comprises 13 residues. This CDR3 reads CASITGGDEKLFF. CDR3 nucleotide sequence: TGTGCCAGCATAACAGGGGGCGATGAAAAACTGTTTTTT.

The table lists this clonotype with many counts. This rearrangement joins TRBV15 to TRBJ1-5, with a weak D call TRBD1 (6 bases). Trimming removed 3 bases from V and 2 bases from J, with 17 bases in between. Germline CDR1 and CDR2: LNHNV and YYDKDF (reference sequence). The CDR3 covers 17 residues. The CDR3 here is CATSRPYRGAGNQPQHF. The CDR3, as DNA: TGTGCCACCAGCAGGCCCTATCGGGGGGCTGGCAATCAGCCCCAGCATTTT.

This clonotype was found a few times. The chain carries TRBV20-1 and TRBJ1-1; a possible D gene is TRBD1 (5 bases). The CDR3 is 13 residues long. With 0 bases removed from V and 8 bases from J, the gap between germline ends came to 13 bases. CDR1 and CDR2 (germline): DFQATT, SNEGSKA (reference sequence). Here the CDR3 reads CSARDLQAGEAFF. The CDR3 coding sequence is TGCAGTGCTAGAGATTTACAGGCAGGGGAAGCTTTCTTT.